Reported below is one T cell receptor (beta chain). The data are from a study of shared clonotypes between healthy human individuals. The healthy adult donors were HIV-negative and reported no recent acute infections or vaccinations. Adults of Caucasian background living in Nashville, Tennessee made up all donors. The V gene lost 5 bases and the J gene lost 4 bases, with 10 bases spanning the gap. The CDR3 loop spans 13 amino acids. The germline V gene encodes CDR1 SGHTA and CDR2 FQGTGA. The quantity of DNA used in unsorted PBMC replicate PCRs was 300 ng, corresponding to 25,000 to 30,000 T cell genomes. Measured with immunoSEQ multiplex PCR; TCRdb has only the in-frame clones, and not every one. The table has roughly 500,000 clones, more than 65% seen once; the top ten hold more than 9.5%.

The rearrangement uses TRBV7-3 and TRBJ2-3; D gene unclear. This sequence was found in a middle-aged woman in good health. Some clones in this sample may be carry-over from other donors' samples. Sequenced sample: PBMCs. The CDR3 spells CASSPNGADTQYF. In DNA form, the CDR3 reads TGTGCCAGCAGCCCCAATGGGGCAGATACGCAGTATTTT.